These 17 T cell receptor beta chains originate from one sample sequenced in a study of blood T cell repertoires in COVID-19. Generated by immunoSEQ multiplex PCR, the TCRdb table keeps only in-frame clones and is missing some. The sample lists 150,000 to 200,000 clones; around 77% were seen once. Sequenced input: peripheral blood. These receptors originate from a man aged 70 or older with acute or convalescent COVID-19.

The V gene is TRBV9, the J gene TRBJ2-5, with D possibly being TRBD2 (6 bases). The V gene lost 3 bases and the J gene lost 5 bases, with 14 bases spanning the gap. CDR1 SGDLS and CDR2 YYNGEE come from the germline V gene. The CDR3 length is 14 residues. CDR3 sequence reads: CASSAGLAMETQYF. The CDR3 region has the DNA TGTGCCAGCAGCGCTGGTCTAGCGATGGAGACCCAGTACTTC.

V gene TRBV5-1 combines with J gene TRBJ1-1; 9 bases align to TRBD1. The J segment lost 4 bases and the V segment lost 0 bases, leaving 4 bases of the junction unmatched. The CDR3 runs 15 residues. CDR1 SGHRS and CDR2 YFSETQ come from the germline V gene. CDR3 sequence reads: CASSLGTGVITEAFF. The CDR3 DNA is TGCGCCAGCAGCTTGGGGACAGGGGTAATCACTGAAGCTTTCTTT. Supplemented by reference TRBV5-1 and TRBJ1-1, the full variable domain reads KAGVTQTPRYLIKTRGQQVTLSCSPISGHRSVSWYQQTPGQGLQFLFEYFSETQRNKGNFPGRFSGRQFSNSRSEMNVSTLELGDSALYLCASSLGTGVITEAFFGQGTRLTVV.

The V gene is TRBV5-1, the J gene TRBJ2-7; D remains ambiguous. Trimming shortened V by 5 bases and J by 0 bases, and 12 bases separated the two germline ends. This CDR3 comprises 14 residues. From germline, CDR1 is SGHRS and CDR2 YFSETQ. This chain's CDR3 is CASRRSESSYEQYF. The DNA for the CDR3 is TGCGCCAGCAGACGGTCGGAGAGCTCCTACGAGCAGTACTTC.

The chain has TRBV5-5 and TRBJ2-7, with 8 bases identical to TRBD1. V was pared by 2 bases and J by 6 bases, with 7 bases of the junction left unmatched. The CDR3 contains 14 residues. CDR1 SGHKS and CDR2 YYEKEE come from the germline V gene (reference sequence). As DNA, the CDR3 is TGTGCCAGCAGCTTAGGACAGGGATACGGCGAGCAGTACTTC. Translation gives CASSLGQGYGEQYF.

The gene calls are TRBV4-3 and TRBJ2-1; the D is unclear. This CDR3 region has 15 residues. V lost 0 bases and J lost 3, with 9 bases in between. Germline V lookup: CDR1 LGHNA, CDR2 YSLEER. The CDR3 loop is CASSQDRLNYNEQFF. As DNA, the CDR3 is TGCGCCAGCAGCCAAGACAGACTTAACTACAATGAGCAGTTCTTC.

This clone was seen ten or more times. The chain is built from TRBV12-3 or TRBV12-4 and TRBJ1-1, with D hard to call. The CDR3 consists of 13 residues. V was cut by 2 bases and J by 7 bases, with 11 bases left in between. CDR3 DNA sequence: TGTGCCAGCAGTTTATTGAGAGCTAATGAAGCTTTCTTT. This encodes CASSLLRANEAFF.

The chain has TRBV7-3 and TRBJ2-2; 8 nucleotides agree with TRBD2. After removal of 4 bases from V and 1 base from J, the junction contained 2 bases not matched to a gene. The V gene's germline CDR1 is SGHTA and CDR2 FQGTGA. The CDR3 has 15 residues. The CDR3 here is CASSSAGENTGELFF. CDR3 in DNA: TGTGCCAGCAGCTCAGCGGGAGAGAACACCGGGGAGCTGTTTTTT.

The chain recombines TRBV28 with TRBJ1-2; 7 nucleotides match TRBD1. The length of the CDR3 is 16 residues. Germline V CDR1 and CDR2: MDHEN, SYDVKM. Trimming cost V 3 bases and J 4 bases; bases outside gene matches: 11. CDR3 in DNA: TGTGCCAGCAGTTTCACGACAGGGACGATTCCCTATGGCTACACCTTC. It encodes CASSFTTGTIPYGYTF.

V is TRBV9 and J is TRBJ1-1, with D possibly TRBD1 on 5 matching bases. Germline CDR1 is SGDLS and CDR2 is YYNGEE. V dropped 0 bases and J dropped 5 bases, with 8 bases sitting between them. CDR3 length: 13 residues. The CDR3 DNA reads as TGTGCCAGCAGCGTAGTTCGGGGGACTGAAGCTTTCTTT. Its translation: CASSVVRGTEAFF.

The V and J genes are TRBV6-2 or TRBV6-3 and TRBJ2-7, with D perhaps TRBD2 (6 bases). V gave up 4 bases and J gave up 6 bases, with 13 bases separating them. Germline CDR1 reads MNHEY; CDR2 reads SVGEGT. CDR3 size: 13 residues. The CDR3 here is CASSFGTPPEQYF. The CDR3 DNA reads as TGTGCCAGCAGTTTTGGGACTCCTCCCGAGCAGTACTTC.

The rearrangement uses TRBV5-4 and TRBJ2-1, with TRBD2 matching over 10 bases. With 3 bases clipped from V and 6 bases from J, the junction kept 15 bases outside the gene matches. The CDR3 runs to 18 residues. Germline CDR1 and CDR2: SGHNT and YYREEE (reference sequence). CDR3 nucleotides: TGTGCCAGCAGCTCGTCATGGACTAGCGGACTCGCTGGCAATGAGCAGTTCTTC. Its protein is CASSSSWTSGLAGNEQFF.

This chain connects TRBV6-2 or TRBV6-3 to TRBJ1-1; D not resolved. Germline CDR1 reads MNHEY; CDR2 reads SVGEGT. The CDR3 length is 13 residues. V shed 5 bases and J shed 3 bases, with 10 bases lying between them. CDR3 DNA sequence: TGTGCCAGCAGTCCAGCGTCTCACACTGAAGCTTTCTTT. Translation gives CASSPASHTEAFF.

The chain couples TRBV11-2 to TRBJ1-6; 9 positions match TRBD1. CDR3 length: 15 residues. Germline V gene sequence: CDR1 SGHAT, CDR2 FQNNGV. Trimming cost V 1 base and J 10 bases; bases outside gene matches: 5. DNA for the CDR3: TGTGCCAGCAGCTTAGCAACAGGGGGCTCGTCACCCCTCCACTTT. Residues: CASSLATGGSSPLHF.

This chain connects TRBV2 to TRBJ2-1; TRBD2 aligns across 14 bases. Looked up from germline, CDR1 is SNHLY and CDR2 is FYNNEI. J gave up 15 bases and V 4 bases, and 2 bases lay outside the gene matches. The CDR3 loop spans 12 amino acids. CDR3 DNA: TGTGCCAGCAGTGGACTAGCGGGGGGGCCGTTCTTC. Amino acids: CASSGLAGGPFF.

This clone was seen a single time. The chain uses TRBV5-1 and TRBJ2-3; D perhaps matches TRBD1 (6 bases). V lost 4 bases and J lost 2, with 11 bases in between. CDR1 and CDR2 (germline): SGHRS, YFSETQ. CDR3 size: 14 residues. The CDR3 DNA follows: TGCGCCAGCAGCCGCGGACAGTTCACAGATACGCAGTATTTT. Protein product: CASSRGQFTDTQYF.

Ten or more counts support this clone. The chain employs TRBV7-6 and TRBJ2-2; D is possibly TRBD1 (6 bases). The CDR3 covers 15 residues. Trimming took off 5 bases at V and 6 bases at J, with 16 bases between the two ends. The germline V gene encodes CDR1 SGHVS and CDR2 FNYEAQ. The CDR3 here is CASSTRDTPAGELFF. The CDR3 DNA reads as TGTGCCAGCAGCACTCGGGACACCCCCGCCGGGGAGCTGTTTTTT.

The chain carries TRBV13 and TRBJ1-4, with 8 bases matching TRBD1. The CDR3 length is 14 residues. V trimming: 2 bases; J trimming: 8 bases; junction bases outside the gene matches: 4. CDR1 and CDR2 (germline): PRHDT, FYEKMQ (reference sequence). The CDR3 is CASSLLGQVEKLFF. The CDR3 DNA sequence: TGTGCCAGCAGCTTATTGGGACAGGTAGAAAAACTGTTTTTT. The whole variable domain, filled in from reference TRBV13 and TRBJ1-4, reads AAGVIQSPRHLIKEKRETATLKCYPIPRHDTVYWYQQGPGQDPQFLISFYEKMQSDKGSIPDRFSAQQFSDYHSELNMSSLELGDSALYFCASSLLGQVEKLFFGSGTQLSVL.